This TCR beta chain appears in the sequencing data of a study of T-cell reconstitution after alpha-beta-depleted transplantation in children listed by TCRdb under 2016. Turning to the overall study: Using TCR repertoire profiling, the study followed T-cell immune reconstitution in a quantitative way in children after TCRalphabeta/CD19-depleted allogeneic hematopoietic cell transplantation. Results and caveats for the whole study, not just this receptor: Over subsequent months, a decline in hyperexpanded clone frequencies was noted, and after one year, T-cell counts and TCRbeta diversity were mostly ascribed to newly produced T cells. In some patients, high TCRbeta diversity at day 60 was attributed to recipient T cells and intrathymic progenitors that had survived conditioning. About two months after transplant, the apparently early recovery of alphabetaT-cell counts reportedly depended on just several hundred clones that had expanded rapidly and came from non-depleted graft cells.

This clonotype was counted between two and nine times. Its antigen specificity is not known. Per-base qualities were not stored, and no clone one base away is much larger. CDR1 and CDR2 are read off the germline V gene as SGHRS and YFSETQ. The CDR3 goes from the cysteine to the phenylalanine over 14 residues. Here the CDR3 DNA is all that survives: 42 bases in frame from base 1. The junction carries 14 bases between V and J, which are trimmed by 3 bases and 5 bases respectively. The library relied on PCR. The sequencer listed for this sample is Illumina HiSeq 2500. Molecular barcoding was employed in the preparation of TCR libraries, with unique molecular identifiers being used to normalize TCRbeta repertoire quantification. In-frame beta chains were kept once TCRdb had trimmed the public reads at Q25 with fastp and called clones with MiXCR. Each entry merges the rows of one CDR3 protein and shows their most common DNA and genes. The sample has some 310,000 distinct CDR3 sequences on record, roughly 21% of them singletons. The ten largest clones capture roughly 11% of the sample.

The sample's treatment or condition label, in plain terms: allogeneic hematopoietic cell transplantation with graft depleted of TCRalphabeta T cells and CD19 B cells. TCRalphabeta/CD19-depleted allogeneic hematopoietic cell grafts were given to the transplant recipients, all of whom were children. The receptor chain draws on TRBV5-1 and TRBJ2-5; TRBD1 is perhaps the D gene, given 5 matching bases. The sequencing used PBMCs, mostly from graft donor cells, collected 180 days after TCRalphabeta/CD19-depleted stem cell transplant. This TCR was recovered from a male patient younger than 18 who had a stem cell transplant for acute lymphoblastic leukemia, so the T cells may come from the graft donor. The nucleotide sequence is TGCGCCAGCAGCTCCCAGGGTCAGCTTGAGACCCAGTACTTC. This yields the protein CASSSQGQLETQYF.